Below are 18 T cell receptor beta chains sequenced from a single sample in a study of shared clonotypes between healthy human individuals. Clones were sequenced by immunoSEQ multiplex PCR, and TCRdb holds only the in-frame ones, with some missing. The repertoire holds around 480,000 clones, with about 75% as singletons. The sample was PBMCs. The receptors were sampled from a woman aged 40 to 49 in good health. Some clones in this sample may be carry-over from other donors' samples.

V is TRBV29-1 and J is TRBJ1-2; 9 bases line up with TRBD1. J gave up 8 bases and V 0 bases, and 7 bases lay outside the gene matches. This CDR3 is built from 14 residues. CDR1 and CDR2 (germline): SQVTM, ANQGSEA. The CDR3 loop reads CSVEEPQGARGYTF. DNA of the CDR3: TGCAGCGTTGAAGAGCCACAGGGGGCGCGAGGCTACACCTTC.

As to this clone: With a much larger clone just one base away, this may be a read error. This CDR3 is also generated by other DNA sequences in the sample. V and J are TRBV25-1 and TRBJ1-1; D is uncertain. Germline CDR1 and CDR2: MGHDK and SYGVNS. Trimming left V 6 bases short and J 1 base short, with 3 bases between. The CDR3 runs 11 residues. The CDR3 loop reads CASSENTEAFF. The CDR3 coding sequence is TGTGCCAGCAGCGAGAACACTGAAGCTTTCTTT.

The gene calls are TRBV10-3 and TRBJ1-4; D might be TRBD1 (6 bases). CDR1 ENHRY and CDR2 SYGVKD come from the germline V gene. Trimming took off 10 bases at V and 8 bases at J, with 20 bases between the two ends. The CDR3 is 14 amino acids. For the CDR3, the DNA is TGTGCCACCCAAGCGGGCACTCAGGGGGAAAAACTGTTTTTT. It specifies CATQAGTQGEKLFF.

The genes are TRBV5-6 and TRBJ1-3, with D perhaps TRBD1 (6 bases). V was clipped by 7 bases and J by 4 bases, with 18 bases between them. This CDR3 has 15 residues. CDR1 SGHDT and CDR2 YYEEEE come from the germline V gene. In DNA form, the CDR3 reads TGTGCCAGCGGCGTGACGGGGGGCTCCGGAAACACCATATATTTT. This encodes CASGVTGGSGNTIYF.

The V gene is TRBV5-1, the J gene TRBJ1-2; D remains ambiguous. CDR3 length equals 14 residues. Trimming took off 4 bases at V and 3 bases at J, with 13 bases between the two ends. CDR1 and CDR2 (germline): SGHRS, YFSETQ. The CDR3 region is CASSPEGFDYGYTF. DNA for the CDR3: TGCGCCAGCAGCCCCGAGGGTTTCGACTATGGCTACACCTTC.

The rearrangement joins TRBV4-2 to TRBJ1-2; 9 nucleotides line up with TRBD1. J was trimmed by 2 bases and V by 5 bases; bases with no gene match: 9. CDR1 LGHNA and CDR2 YNFKEQ come from the germline V gene. This CDR3 contains 16 residues. The CDR3: CASSWDGQGTNYGYTF. CDR3 bases: TGTGCCAGCAGCTGGGATGGACAGGGGACAAACTATGGCTACACCTTC.

The rearrangement uses TRBV11-2 and TRBJ2-7; 9 positions match TRBD2. CDR1 is SGHAT, CDR2 FQNNGV, per germline. V shed 0 bases and J 4 bases; nucleotides not matched to a gene: 10. There are 17 residues in the CDR3. In DNA, the CDR3 is TGTGCCAGCAGCTTAGAAGGAGCGGGAGGCCCTTTGTACGAGCAGTACTTC. Translation gives CASSLEGAGGPLYEQYF.

A single count supports this clone. Since a much larger clone is just one base distant, this may be a read error. Additional DNA sequences in this sample encode the identical CDR3. This sequence joins TRBV5-4 and TRBJ2-5; D possibly corresponds to TRBD2 (5 bases). The J call may be in error: the DNA end matches TRBJ2-7 better. The CDR3 runs 12 residues. Per the germline V gene, CDR1 is SGHNT and CDR2 is YYREEE (reference sequence). Here the CDR3 DNA reads TGTGCCAGCAGCTTGAGCGGCTACGAGCAGTACTTC. Translated: CASSLSGYEQYF.

This clone was detected a few times. The chain recombines TRBV6-1 with TRBJ1-5; D is unclear. The CDR3 contains 13 residues. V was trimmed by 8 bases and J by 5 bases, leaving 13 bases between them. Germline CDR1 is MNHNS and CDR2 is SASEGT. CDR3 in DNA: TGTGCCAGCGCAGGTAGGGTTGATCAGCCCCAGCATTTT. As protein: CASAGRVDQPQHF.

This clone was seen just once. This chain joins TRBV29-1 and TRBJ2-7, with 14 positions matching TRBD2. This CDR3 spans 17 amino acids. Germline lookup yields CDR1 SQVTM and CDR2 ANQGSEA. The V segment lost 4 bases and the J segment 0 bases; nucleotides outside the gene matches: 8. The chain's CDR3 is CSVVPLGLAGASYEQYF. CDR3 nucleotide sequence: TGCAGCGTTGTACCACTGGGACTAGCGGGAGCCTCCTACGAGCAGTACTTC.

The DNA of the CDR3 is TGCGCCAGCAGCCATGGCGGACCTTTTGTCACAGATACGCAGTATTTT. This gives the protein CASSHGGPFVTDTQYF. The V call is TRBV4-1, the J call TRBJ2-3; unclear D gene. Trimming removed 3 bases from V and 2 bases from J, with 15 bases in between. CDR3 length: 16 amino acids. Germline-derived CDR1 and CDR2 are MGHRA and YSYEKL.

This clone has only one observation. V gene TRBV2 combines with J gene TRBJ2-2; D ambiguous. Germline CDR1 SNHLY, CDR2 FYNNEI. V lost 3 bases and J lost 6, with 2 bases in between. The CDR3 spans 11 residues. This CDR3 reads CASSEAGELFF. As DNA, the CDR3 is TGTGCCAGCAGTGAGGCCGGGGAGCTGTTTTTT.

V gene TRBV7-9 combines with J gene TRBJ2-3; D remains ambiguous. The germline gives CDR1 SEHNR, CDR2 FQNEAQ (reference sequence). This CDR3 has 17 residues. With 3 bases removed from V and 0 bases from J, the gap between germline ends came to 16 bases. CDR3 DNA sequence: TGTGCCAGCAGCTTTCTCTCGGACCAGACTAGCACAGATACGCAGTATTTT. It codes for CASSFLSDQTSTDTQYF.

V is TRBV27 and J is TRBJ2-7; D is unclear. CDR3 length equals 14 residues. Germline CDR1 and CDR2: MNHEY and SMNVEV (reference sequence). V lost 2 bases and J 6 bases, leaving 14 bases between the germline ends. CDR3 residues: CASSLNTPFAEQYF. CDR3 nucleotide sequence: TGTGCCAGCAGTTTAAACACCCCCTTCGCCGAGCAGTACTTC.

This clone has a count of ten or more. V is TRBV7-9 and J is TRBJ2-3; either TRBD1 or TRBD2 may supply D (5 bases each). Germline V CDR1 and CDR2: SEHNR, FQNEAQ (reference sequence). This CDR3 has 15 amino acids. V dropped 5 bases and J dropped 1 base, with 13 bases sitting between them. DNA of the CDR3: TGTGCCAGCAGCAGAGGGGTGGACGGCACAGATACGCAGTATTTT. This gives the protein CASSRGVDGTDTQYF.

J is TRBJ2-7 and V is TRBV7-9; TRBD2 aligns across 8 bases. The CDR3 extends over 15 amino acids. The V segment lost 5 bases and the J segment 2 bases; nucleotides outside the gene matches: 8. Per germline, CDR1 SEHNR and CDR2 FQNEAQ (reference sequence). The CDR3 loop is CASSPRLAGPYEQYF. The CDR3 DNA reads as TGTGCCAGCAGCCCTCGATTAGCGGGACCCTACGAGCAGTACTTC.

This clone was picked up one time. The V gene is TRBV6-4, the J gene TRBJ1-2, with no clear D. The CDR3 length is 16 residues. Germline V gives CDR1 MRHNA, CDR2 SNTAGT. V was clipped by 8 bases and J by 4 bases, with 23 bases between them. The CDR3 loop is CASSREADKLSYGYTF. In nucleotides, the CDR3 is TGTGCCAGCTCCCGGGAGGCAGACAAACTGAGCTATGGCTACACCTTC.

The chain has TRBV27 and TRBJ2-5; D is undetermined. Germline V gene data show CDR1 as MNHEY and CDR2 as SMNVEV (reference sequence). The V gene lost 5 bases and the J gene lost 5 bases, with 12 bases spanning the gap. CDR3 length equals 13 residues. CDR3 region: CASSQTSVETQYF. CDR3 nucleotides: TGTGCCAGCAGTCAAACGTCAGTCGAGACCCAGTACTTC.